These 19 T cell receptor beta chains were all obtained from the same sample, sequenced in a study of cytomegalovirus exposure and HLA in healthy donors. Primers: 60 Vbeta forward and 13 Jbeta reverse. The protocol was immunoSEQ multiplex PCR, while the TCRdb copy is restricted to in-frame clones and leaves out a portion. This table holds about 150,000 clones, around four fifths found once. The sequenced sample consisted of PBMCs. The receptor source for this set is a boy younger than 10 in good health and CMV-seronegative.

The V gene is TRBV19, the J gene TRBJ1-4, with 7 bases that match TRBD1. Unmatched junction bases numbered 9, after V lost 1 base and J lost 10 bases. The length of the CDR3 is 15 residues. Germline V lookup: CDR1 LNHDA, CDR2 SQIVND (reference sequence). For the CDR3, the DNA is TGTGCCAGTAGTATAGCTCGACAGGGCACGGGAAAACTGTTTTTT. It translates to CASSIARQGTGKLFF.

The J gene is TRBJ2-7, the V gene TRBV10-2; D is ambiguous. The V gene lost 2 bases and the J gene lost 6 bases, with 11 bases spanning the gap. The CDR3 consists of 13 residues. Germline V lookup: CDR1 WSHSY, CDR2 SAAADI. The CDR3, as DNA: TGCGCCAGCAGTGAGGGTAGCACACGCGAGCAGTACTTC. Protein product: CASSEGSTREQYF.

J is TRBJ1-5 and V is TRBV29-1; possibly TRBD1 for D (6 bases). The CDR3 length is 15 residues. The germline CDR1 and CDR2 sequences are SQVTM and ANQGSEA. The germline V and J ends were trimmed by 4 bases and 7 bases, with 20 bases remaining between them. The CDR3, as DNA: TGCAGCGTTGCCGCAAAAACAGGGAATGGGCAGCCCCAGCATTTT. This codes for CSVAAKTGNGQPQHF. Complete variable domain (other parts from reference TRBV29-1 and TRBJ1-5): SAVISQKPSRDICQRGTSLTIQCQVDSQVTMMFWYRQQPGQSLTLIATANQGSEATYESGFVIDKFPISRPNLTFSTLTVSNMSPEDSSIYLCSVAAKTGNGQPQHFGDGTRLSIL.

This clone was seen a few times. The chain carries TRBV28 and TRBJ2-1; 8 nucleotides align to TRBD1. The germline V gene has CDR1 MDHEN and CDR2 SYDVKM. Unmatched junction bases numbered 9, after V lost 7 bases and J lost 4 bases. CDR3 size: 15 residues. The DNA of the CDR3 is TGTGCCAGCATCTCAGGACAGGGCGAATACAATGAGCAGTTCTTC. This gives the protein CASISGQGEYNEQFF.

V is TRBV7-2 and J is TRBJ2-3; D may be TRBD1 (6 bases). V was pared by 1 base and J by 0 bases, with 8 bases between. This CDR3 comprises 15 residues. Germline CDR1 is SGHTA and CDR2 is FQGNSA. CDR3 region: CASSLGQESTDTQYF. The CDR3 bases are TGTGCCAGCAGCTTAGGACAGGAGAGCACAGATACGCAGTATTTT. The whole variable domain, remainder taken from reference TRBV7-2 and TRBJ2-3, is GAGVSQSPSNKVTEKGKDVELRCDPISGHTALYWYRQSLGQGLEFLIYFQGNSAPDKSGLPSDRFSAERTGGSVSTLTIQRTQQEDSAVYLCASSLGQESTDTQYFGPGTRLTVL.

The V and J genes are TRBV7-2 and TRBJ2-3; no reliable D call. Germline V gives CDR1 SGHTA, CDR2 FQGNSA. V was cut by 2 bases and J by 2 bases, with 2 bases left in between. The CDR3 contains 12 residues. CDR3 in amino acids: CASSLLTDTQYF. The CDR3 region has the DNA TGTGCCAGCAGCTTACTCACAGATACGCAGTATTTT.

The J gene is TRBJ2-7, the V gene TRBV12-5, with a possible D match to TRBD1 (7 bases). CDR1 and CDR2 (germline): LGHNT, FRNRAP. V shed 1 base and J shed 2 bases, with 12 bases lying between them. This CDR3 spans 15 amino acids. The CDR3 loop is CASGLGQGEAYEQYF. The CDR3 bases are TGTGCTAGTGGTTTGGGCCAGGGGGAGGCCTACGAGCAGTACTTC.

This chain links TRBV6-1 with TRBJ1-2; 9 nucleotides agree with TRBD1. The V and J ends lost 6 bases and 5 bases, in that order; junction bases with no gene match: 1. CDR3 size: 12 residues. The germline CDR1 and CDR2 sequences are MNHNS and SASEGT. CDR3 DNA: TGTGCCAGCAGCGGGACAGGGTATGGCTACACCTTC. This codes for CASSGTGYGYTF.

DNA for the CDR3: TGTGCCAGCAGCCCCGACACCAGCTATGGCTACACCTTC. Translation gives CASSPDTSYGYTF. The gene calls are TRBV7-3 and TRBJ1-2, with unresolved D. The V and J ends lost 5 bases and 4 bases respectively, with 11 bases between them. Germline CDR1 reads SGHTA; CDR2 reads FQGTGA. CDR3 size: 13 residues.

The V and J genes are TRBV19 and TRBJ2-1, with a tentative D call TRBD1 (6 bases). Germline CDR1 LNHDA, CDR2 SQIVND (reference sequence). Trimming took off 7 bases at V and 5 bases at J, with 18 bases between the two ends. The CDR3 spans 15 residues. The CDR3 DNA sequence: TGTGCCAGTACCCAGAGGCAGGGGCACCACAATGAGCAGTTCTTC. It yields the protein CASTQRQGHHNEQFF.

The CDR3, as DNA: TGTGCCAGCAGACCCCCAGGGAATGAGCAGTTCTTC. It codes for CASRPPGNEQFF. The V call is TRBV6-5, the J call TRBJ2-1; D might be TRBD1 (5 bases). Trimming cost V 6 bases and J 7 bases, with 10 bases left between them. The CDR3 covers 12 residues. From germline, CDR1 is MNHEY and CDR2 SVGAGI.

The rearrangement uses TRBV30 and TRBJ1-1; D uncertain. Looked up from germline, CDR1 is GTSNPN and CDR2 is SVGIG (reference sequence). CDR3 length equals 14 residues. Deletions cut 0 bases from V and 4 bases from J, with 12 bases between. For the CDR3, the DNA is TGTGCCTGGAGTGTGCGGGTCACGGGCACTGAAGCTTTCTTT. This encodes CAWSVRVTGTEAFF.

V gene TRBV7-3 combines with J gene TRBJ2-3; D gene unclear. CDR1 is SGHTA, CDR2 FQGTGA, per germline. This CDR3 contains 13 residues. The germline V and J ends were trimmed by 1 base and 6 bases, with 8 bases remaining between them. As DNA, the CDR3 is TGTGCCAGCAGCTTAATATTCGGGGATACGCAGTATTTT. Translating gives CASSLIFGDTQYF.

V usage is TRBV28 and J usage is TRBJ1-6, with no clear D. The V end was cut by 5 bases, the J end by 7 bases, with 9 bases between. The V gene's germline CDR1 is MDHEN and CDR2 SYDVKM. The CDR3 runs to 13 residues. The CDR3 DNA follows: TGTGCCAGCAGTCCGGGATTAAATTCACCCCTCCACTTT. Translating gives CASSPGLNSPLHF.

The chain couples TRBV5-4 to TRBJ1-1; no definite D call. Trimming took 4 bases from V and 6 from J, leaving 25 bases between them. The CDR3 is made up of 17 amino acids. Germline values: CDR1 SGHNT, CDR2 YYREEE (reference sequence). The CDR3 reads CASSPLPGDATRAEAFF. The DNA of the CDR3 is TGTGCCAGCAGCCCGCTTCCGGGCGACGCGACGAGGGCTGAAGCTTTCTTT.

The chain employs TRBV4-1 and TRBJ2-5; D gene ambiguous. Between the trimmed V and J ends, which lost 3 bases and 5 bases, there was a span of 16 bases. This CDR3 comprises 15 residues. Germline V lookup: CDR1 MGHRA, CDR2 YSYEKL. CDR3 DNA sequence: TGCGCCAGCAGCCAGACGGCGCTCCGGGTGGAGACCCAGTACTTC. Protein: CASSQTALRVETQYF.

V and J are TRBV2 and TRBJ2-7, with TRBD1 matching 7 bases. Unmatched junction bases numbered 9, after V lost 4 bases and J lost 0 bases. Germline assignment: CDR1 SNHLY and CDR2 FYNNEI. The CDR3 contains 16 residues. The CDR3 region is CASSATGQASSYEQYF. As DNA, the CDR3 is TGTGCCAGCAGTGCCACCGGACAGGCGAGCTCCTACGAGCAGTACTTC.

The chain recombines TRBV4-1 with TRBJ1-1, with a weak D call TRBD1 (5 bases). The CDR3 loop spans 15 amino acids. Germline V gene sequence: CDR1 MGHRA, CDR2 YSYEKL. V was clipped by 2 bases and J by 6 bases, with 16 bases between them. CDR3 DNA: TGCGCCAGCAGCCAACGAGCTGCAGGGTTCCCTGAAGCTTTCTTT. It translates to CASSQRAAGFPEAFF.

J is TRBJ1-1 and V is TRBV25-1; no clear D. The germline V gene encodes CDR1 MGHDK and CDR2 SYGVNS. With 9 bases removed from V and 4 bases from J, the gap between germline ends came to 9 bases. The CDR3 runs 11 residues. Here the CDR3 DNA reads TGTGCCAGTGGAGTTAGCACTGAAGCTTTCTTT. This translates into CASGVSTEAFF.